This T cell receptor beta chain appears in the sequencing data of a study of prognosis after radiotherapy for stage I lung cancer. CDR3 of TCR beta was amplified from genomic DNA via a two-round multiplex PCR. Used in first-round PCR were primers specific to each TRBV and TRBJ gene. Via MiXCR, TCRdb re-called the multiplex PCR reads, giving one row per CDR3 protein. Of about 31,000 distinct CDR3 sequences listed, around 30% are singletons. This clonotype showed up many times. The germline V gene encodes CDR1 GTSNPN and CDR2 SVGIG (reference sequence). The length of the CDR3 is 14 residues. V shed 1 base, J shed 4 bases, and the junction held 4 bases outside the gene matches.

The chain combines TRBV30 with TRBJ1-5; 7 bases match TRBD1. This material consisted of PBMCs, taken before or after stereotactic body radiation therapy (not recorded which). This clonotype was obtained from a donor at least 50 years old with non-small cell lung cancer. The CDR3 nucleotides read TGTGCCTGGAGTGAGGGGGCGCGGAATCAGCCCCAGCATTTT. Translation gives CAWSEGARNQPQHF.